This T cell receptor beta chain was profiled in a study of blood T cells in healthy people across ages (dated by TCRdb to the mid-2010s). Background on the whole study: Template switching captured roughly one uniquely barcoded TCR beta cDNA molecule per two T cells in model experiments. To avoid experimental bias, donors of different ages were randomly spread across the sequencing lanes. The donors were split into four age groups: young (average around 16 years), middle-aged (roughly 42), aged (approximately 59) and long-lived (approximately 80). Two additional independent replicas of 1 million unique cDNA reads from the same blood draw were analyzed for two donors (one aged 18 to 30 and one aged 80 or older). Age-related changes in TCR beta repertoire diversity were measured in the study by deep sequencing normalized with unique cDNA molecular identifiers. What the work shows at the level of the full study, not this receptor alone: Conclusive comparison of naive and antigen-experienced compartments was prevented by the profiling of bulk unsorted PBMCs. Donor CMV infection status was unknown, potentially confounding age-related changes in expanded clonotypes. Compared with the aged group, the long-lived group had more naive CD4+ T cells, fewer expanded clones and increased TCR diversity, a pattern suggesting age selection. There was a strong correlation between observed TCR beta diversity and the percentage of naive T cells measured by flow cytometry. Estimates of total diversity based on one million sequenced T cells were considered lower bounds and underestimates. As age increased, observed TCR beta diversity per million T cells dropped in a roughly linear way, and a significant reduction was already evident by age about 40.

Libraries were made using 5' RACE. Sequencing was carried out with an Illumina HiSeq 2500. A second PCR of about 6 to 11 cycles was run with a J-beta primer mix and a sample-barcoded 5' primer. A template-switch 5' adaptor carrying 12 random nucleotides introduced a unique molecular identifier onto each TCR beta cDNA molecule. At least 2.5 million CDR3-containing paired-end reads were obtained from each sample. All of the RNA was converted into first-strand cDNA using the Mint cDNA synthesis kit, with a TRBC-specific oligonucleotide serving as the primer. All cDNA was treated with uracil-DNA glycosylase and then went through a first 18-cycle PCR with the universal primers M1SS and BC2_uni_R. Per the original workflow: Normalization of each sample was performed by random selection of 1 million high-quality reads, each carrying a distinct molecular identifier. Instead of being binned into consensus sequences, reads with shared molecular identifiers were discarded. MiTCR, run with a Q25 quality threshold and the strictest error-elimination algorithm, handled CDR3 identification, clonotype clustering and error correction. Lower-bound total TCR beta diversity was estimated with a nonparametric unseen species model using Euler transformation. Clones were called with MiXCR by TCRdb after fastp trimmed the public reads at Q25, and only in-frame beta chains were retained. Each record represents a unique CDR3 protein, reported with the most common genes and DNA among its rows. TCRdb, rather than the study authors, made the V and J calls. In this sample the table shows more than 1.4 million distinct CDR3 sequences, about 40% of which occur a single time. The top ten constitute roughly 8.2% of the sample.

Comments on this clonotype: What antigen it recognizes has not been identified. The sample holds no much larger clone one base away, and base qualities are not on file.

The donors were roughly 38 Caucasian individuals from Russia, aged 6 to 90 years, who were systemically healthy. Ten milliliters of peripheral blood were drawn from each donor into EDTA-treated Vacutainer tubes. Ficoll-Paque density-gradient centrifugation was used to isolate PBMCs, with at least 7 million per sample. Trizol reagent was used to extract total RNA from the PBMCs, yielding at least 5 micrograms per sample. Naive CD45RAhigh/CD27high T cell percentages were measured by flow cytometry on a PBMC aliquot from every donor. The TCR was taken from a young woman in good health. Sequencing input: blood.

The CDR3 region reads CSASWGDNEQYF. The DNA sequence follows: TGCAGTGCTTCTTGGGGCGACAATGAGCAGTACTTC. The rearranged segments are TRBV20-1 and TRBJ2-7; a tentative D match to TRBD1 spans 5 bases. V is shortened by 5 bases, J by 7 bases, and the region joining them spans 15 bases. Its CDR3 holds 12 amino acids, cysteine through phenylalanine. Just the 36-base CDR3 DNA is kept, in frame starting at base 1. The germline V gene encodes CDR1 DFQATT and CDR2 SNEGSKA (reference sequence).